The clone carrying this TCR beta chain has more than one count but fewer than ten. Original analysis: Estimation of nucleated cell counts relied on the amplification of reference gene primers. Produced via immunoSEQ multiplex PCR; TCRdb's table is partial and in-frame only. V, J and clone size derive from that table, while D and trimming were established from the DNA sequence. The sample gives about 76,000 clones, 75% to 90% of which show up once; 15% to 20% is in the top ten. This sample is drawn from a study of blood T cell repertoires in COVID-19. Losses at the gene ends were 2 bases for V and 2 bases for J; bases not matched to a gene: 6. CDR1 is SGHTA and CDR2 is FQGNSA in the germline V gene. The length of the CDR3 is 16 residues.

The V and J genes are TRBV7-2 and TRBJ1-5, with TRBD1 matching 7 bases. The sequence was collected from a human donor in a cohort sampled during active COVID-19. The sequencing input was peripheral blood. The CDR3: CASSLRTGGGNQPQHF. CDR3 sequence (DNA): TGTGCCAGCAGCTTACGGACAGGCGGGGGCAATCAGCCCCAGCATTTT.